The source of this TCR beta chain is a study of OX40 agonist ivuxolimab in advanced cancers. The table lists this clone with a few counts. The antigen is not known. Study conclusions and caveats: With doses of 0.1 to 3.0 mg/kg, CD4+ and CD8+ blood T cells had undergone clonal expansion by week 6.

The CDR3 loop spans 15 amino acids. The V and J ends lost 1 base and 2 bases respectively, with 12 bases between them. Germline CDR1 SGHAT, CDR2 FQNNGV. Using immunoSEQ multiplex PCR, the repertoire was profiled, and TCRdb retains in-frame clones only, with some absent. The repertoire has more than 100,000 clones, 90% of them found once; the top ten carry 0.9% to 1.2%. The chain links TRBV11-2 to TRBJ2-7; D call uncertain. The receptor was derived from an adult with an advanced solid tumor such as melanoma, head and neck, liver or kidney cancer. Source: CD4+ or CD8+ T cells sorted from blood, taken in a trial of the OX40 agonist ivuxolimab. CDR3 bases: TGTGCCAGCAGCTTAGGAGCCGACCGAACCTACGAGCAGTACTTC. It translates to CASSLGADRTYEQYF.